This T cell receptor (beta chain) was identified during a study of cytomegalovirus exposure and HLA in healthy donors. Study details: The same platform used for the 500 to 850 first-cohort repertoires was also used for the 100 to 150 validation repertoires, as a later analysis reported. Study-level results: It was about 150 TCR beta chains that were listed as cytomegalovirus-associated. The authors confirmed in vitro that three CMV-associated chains were specific for CMV antigens.

For this clone: The antigen is not known.

Sequencing used immunoSEQ multiplex PCR; TCRdb keeps in-frame clones, though not all of them. This table holds 50,000 to 65,000 clones, about 96% found once. V gave up 1 base and J gave up 9 bases; unmatched junction bases: 19. There are 20 residues in the CDR3. Germline-derived CDR1 and CDR2 are LGHNA and YSLEER. Sequencing was performed on PBMCs. This TCR derives from a woman aged 18-29 years in good health and CMV-seronegative. The chain employs TRBV4-3 and TRBJ2-1; 12 positions match TRBD2. CDR3 DNA sequence: TGCGCCAGCAGCCAAGGTTGGCTAGCGGGGGGGGCCCTTGGGCGGAGTGAGCAGTTCTTC. Translated: CASSQGWLAGGALGRSEQFF.